These 32 T cell receptor beta chains were sequenced from one sample in a study of OX40 agonist ivuxolimab in advanced cancers. Sequenced by immunoSEQ multiplex PCR; TCRdb stores in-frame clones only, minus some. The sample holds 40,000 to 50,000 clones, around 90% seen once. Sequencing was performed on CD4+ or CD8+ T cells sorted from blood, taken in a trial of the OX40 agonist ivuxolimab. Every receptor here comes from an adult with an advanced solid tumor such as melanoma, head and neck, liver or kidney cancer.

The rearrangement joins TRBV6-5 to TRBJ2-2, with 8 bases lining up with TRBD1. With 5 bases clipped from V and 5 bases from J, the junction kept 7 bases outside the gene matches. In germline, CDR1 is MNHEY, CDR2 SVGAGI. This CDR3 has 15 residues. CDR3: CASSIRTGLTGELFF. For the CDR3, the DNA is TGTGCCAGCAGTATCAGGACAGGGTTGACCGGGGAGCTGTTTTTT.

J is TRBJ2-7 and V is TRBV5-1; D ambiguous. The CDR3 has 14 residues. Trimming removed 2 bases from V and 2 bases from J, with 11 bases in between. Germline CDR1 and CDR2: SGHRS and YFSETQ. In DNA form, the CDR3 reads TGCGCCAGCAGCTTAGCAGAAAATCCCTACGAGCAGTACTTC. The encoded protein is CASSLAENPYEQYF.

The V and J genes are TRBV7-9 and TRBJ2-2, with D possibly being TRBD1 or TRBD2 (6 bases each). The V and J ends lost 5 bases and 4 bases respectively, with 17 bases between them. CDR3 length: 16 amino acids. Germline lookup yields CDR1 SEHNR and CDR2 FQNEAQ (reference sequence). CDR3 protein: CASSAGPGAFTGELFF. Written as DNA, the CDR3 is TGTGCCAGCAGCGCCGGGCCGGGGGCGTTCACCGGGGAGCTGTTTTTT.

This chain joins TRBV19 and TRBJ1-2, with D possibly matching TRBD1 (5 bases). Germline V gives CDR1 LNHDA, CDR2 SQIVND (reference sequence). The CDR3 loop spans 14 amino acids. Between the trimmed V and J ends, which lost 6 bases and 4 bases, there was a span of 15 bases. CDR3 in amino acids: CASSPAGPSYGYTF. DNA of the CDR3: TGTGCCAGTAGCCCGGCAGGGCCCAGCTATGGCTACACCTTC.

The V and J genes are TRBV9 and TRBJ2-6; D not certain. V was pared by 9 bases and J by 0 bases, with 16 bases between. CDR3 size: 16 residues. Germline values: CDR1 SGDLS, CDR2 YYNGEE. The CDR3 DNA reads TGTGCCACAGGCCACCTCTCGGGCTCTGGGGCCAACGTCCTGACTTTC. This sequence encodes CATGHLSGSGANVLTF.

V is TRBV11-3 and J is TRBJ1-1, with 9 positions matching TRBD1. This CDR3 has 15 residues. The germline gives CDR1 SGHNT, CDR2 YENEEA. V shed 4 bases, J shed 5 bases, and the junction held 8 bases outside the gene matches. The CDR3 bases are TGTGCCAGCAGCTCCCCGGGACAGGGAATAACTGAAGCTTTCTTT. Amino acids: CASSSPGQGITEAFF. Full variable domain (outside the CDR3, taken from reference TRBV11-3 and TRBJ1-1): EAGVVQSPRYKIIEKKQPVAFWCNPISGHNTLYWYLQNLGQGPELLIRYENEEAVDDSQLPKDRFSAERLKGVDSTLKIQPAELGDSAVYLCASSSPGQGITEAFFGQGTRLTVV.

The CDR3 sequence is CASSYLGDEQFF. CDR3 bases: TGTGCCAGCAGTTACCTGGGTGATGAGCAGTTCTTC. The V gene is TRBV6-5, the J gene TRBJ2-1; D call uncertain. Between the trimmed V and J ends, which lost 2 bases and 8 bases, there was a span of 7 bases. The CDR3 is 12 amino acids. From germline, CDR1 is MNHEY and CDR2 SVGAGI.

The chain uses TRBV10-2 and TRBJ2-1; 11 positions match TRBD2. This CDR3 comprises 15 residues. Trimming took 5 bases from V and 8 from J; bases not matched to a gene: 8. Germline lookup yields CDR1 WSHSY and CDR2 SAAADI. The CDR3 coding sequence is TGCGCCAGCAGTTTTAGCGGGGGGGCGGCTGATGAGCAGTTCTTC. Its translation is CASSFSGGAADEQFF.

The V and J genes are TRBV2 and TRBJ1-1; D unresolved. The germline V gene encodes CDR1 SNHLY and CDR2 FYNNEI. Trimming shortened V by 2 bases and J by 2 bases, and 9 bases separated the two germline ends. CDR3 size: 14 residues. CDR3 bases: TGTGCCAGCAGTGAAACCGATTCTAACACTGAAGCTTTCTTT. This sequence encodes CASSETDSNTEAFF.

This chain links TRBV19 with TRBJ1-1, with TRBD1 identical over 8 bases. Losses at the gene ends were 8 bases for V and 4 bases for J; bases not matched to a gene: 9. CDR3 size: 14 residues. The germline CDR1 and CDR2 sequences are LNHDA and SQIVND (reference sequence). DNA of the CDR3: TGTGCCAGTTCTACGCAGGGGGCCGGCACTGAAGCTTTCTTT. It encodes CASSTQGAGTEAFF.

The rearrangement joins TRBV29-1 to TRBJ2-1; 8 bases line up with TRBD2. CDR3 length: 13 residues. From germline, CDR1 is SQVTM and CDR2 ANQGSEA. The V gene end was trimmed by 5 bases and the J gene end by 3 bases; junction bases not matched to a gene: 3. The CDR3 protein is CSVKSGGYNEQFF. CDR3 nucleotide sequence: TGCAGCGTTAAAAGCGGGGGCTACAATGAGCAGTTCTTC.

The rearrangement uses TRBV6-1 and TRBJ2-7; D may be TRBD2 (5 bases). Between the trimmed V and J ends, which lost 4 bases and 5 bases, there was a span of 15 bases. CDR1 and CDR2 from the germline V gene are MNHNS and SASEGT. The CDR3 runs to 14 residues. The CDR3 loop is CASSVDGEPNEQYF. DNA of the CDR3: TGTGCCAGCAGTGTAGATGGGGAGCCGAACGAGCAGTACTTC.

The genes are TRBV29-1 and TRBJ2-1; possible D gene TRBD2, 7 bases. The CDR3 length is 13 residues. Germline V gene lookup returns CDR1 SQVTM and CDR2 ANQGSEA. Trimming removed 5 bases at V and 8 bases at J, with 16 bases between. The CDR3 nucleotides read TGCAGCGTTTATCAAGGGGGGGCCTATGAGCAGTTCTTC. Protein product: CSVYQGGAYEQFF.

This chain uses TRBV11-2 with TRBJ2-7, with unresolved D. Between the trimmed V and J ends, which lost 6 bases and 4 bases, there was a span of 4 bases. Germline V gene sequence: CDR1 SGHAT, CDR2 FQNNGV. CDR3 length: 10 residues. The CDR3 loop is CASREYEQYF. In DNA form, the CDR3 reads TGTGCCAGCAGGGAGTACGAGCAGTACTTC.

The chain joins TRBV27 to TRBJ1-2, with 8 bases lining up with TRBD1. The CDR3 covers 14 residues. Germline CDR1 is MNHEY and CDR2 is SMNVEV (reference sequence). V was clipped by 9 bases and J by 0 bases; unmatched bases: 6. CDR3 DNA: TGTGCCAGTGATCCGACAGGGGCTAACTATGGCTACACCTTC. Its protein product is CASDPTGANYGYTF.

Of note for this clone: At one end, the junction sequence differs from germline, possibly due to a read error. This chain joins TRBV25-1 and TRBJ2-5; D perhaps matches TRBD2 (6 bases). Germline loops: CDR1 MGHDK, CDR2 SYGVNS. The CDR3 consists of 11 residues. DNA of the CDR3: TGTGCCAGCGGGAGGTTGGAGATCCAGTACTTC. Protein: CASGRLEIQYF.

Judged by abundance, this clone is medium-sized (0.01 to 0.1%). The CDR3 sequence: CASSSGIDRLPHTYTEAFF. Here the CDR3 DNA reads TGTGCCAGCAGCTCGGGCATCGACAGGCTACCGCATACGTACACTGAAGCTTTCTTT. This chain uses TRBV7-9 with TRBJ1-1; perhaps TRBD1 as D (6 bases). V dropped 4 bases and J dropped 3 bases, with 27 bases sitting between them. CDR1 is SEHNR, CDR2 FQNEAQ, per germline (reference sequence). The CDR3 spans 19 residues. Looking up the rest from reference TRBV7-9 and TRBJ1-1 gives the full variable domain: DTGVSQNPRHKITKRGQNVTFRCDPISEHNRLYWYRQTLGQGPEFLTYFQNEAQLEKSRLLSDRFSAERPKGSFSTLEIQRTEQGDSAMYLCASSSGIDRLPHTYTEAFFGQGTRLTVV.

This chain connects TRBV7-9 to TRBJ1-2; 7 bases fit TRBD1. The CDR3 extends over 14 amino acids. The V and J ends lost 4 bases and 5 bases, in that order; junction bases with no gene match: 7. Germline CDR1 reads SEHNR; CDR2 reads FQNEAQ (reference sequence). The CDR3 DNA reads TGTGCCAGCAGCTCCGCCTCGACAGGGTATGGCTACACCTTC. Translating gives CASSSASTGYGYTF. Full variable domain (outside the CDR3, taken from reference TRBV7-9 and TRBJ1-2): DTGVSQNPRHKITKRGQNVTFRCDPISEHNRLYWYRQTLGQGPEFLTYFQNEAQLEKSRLLSDRFSAERPKGSFSTLEIQRTEQGDSAMYLCASSSASTGYGYTFGSGTRLTVV.

The chain carries TRBV28 and TRBJ1-2; D not resolved. There are 12 residues in the CDR3. Germline assignment: CDR1 MDHEN and CDR2 SYDVKM. V lost 2 bases and J 4 bases, leaving 5 bases between the germline ends. The CDR3 here is CASSLTRYGYTF. The CDR3 bases are TGTGCCAGCAGTTTAACCCGCTATGGCTACACCTTC.

This rearrangement joins TRBV5-6 to TRBJ2-7, with D maybe TRBD2 (6 bases). V lost 5 bases and J 7 bases, leaving 19 bases between the germline ends. The CDR3 is made up of 14 amino acids. Germline assignment: CDR1 SGHDT and CDR2 YYEEEE. The CDR3 is CASRAWGDGFEQYF. For the CDR3, the DNA is TGTGCCAGCAGGGCTTGGGGGGACGGCTTTGAGCAGTACTTC.

V and J are TRBV11-2 and TRBJ2-2; D remains unclear. The CDR3 spans 12 residues. Trimming stripped 3 bases from V and 6 bases from J, with 5 bases between. Per germline, CDR1 SGHAT and CDR2 FQNNGV. This CDR3 reads CASSLTAGELFF. In DNA, the CDR3 is TGTGCCAGCAGCTTGACGGCCGGGGAGCTGTTTTTT.

The chain combines TRBV4-1 with TRBJ2-2; D is unresolved. Germline V gene sequence: CDR1 MGHRA, CDR2 YSYEKL. V dropped 0 bases and J dropped 5 bases, with 10 bases sitting between them. This CDR3 has 15 amino acids. The CDR3 DNA reads TGCGCCAGCAGCCAAGATGGTAGAGAGACCGGGGAGCTGTTTTTT. Translated, it gives CASSQDGRETGELFF.

This clone was observed a few times. The rearrangement links TRBV7-8 to TRBJ2-7, with 8 bases fitting TRBD1. The CDR3 has 13 amino acids. The germline V gene encodes CDR1 SGHVS and CDR2 FQNEAQ. V shed 5 bases and J 4 bases; nucleotides not matched to a gene: 4. The CDR3 coding sequence is TGTGCCAGCAGCCAGGGACAGGAGTACGAGCAGTACTTC. Translating gives CASSQGQEYEQYF.

This chain joins TRBV27 and TRBJ2-7, with 11 nucleotides matching TRBD2. Germline V lookup: CDR1 MNHEY, CDR2 SMNVEV (reference sequence). The CDR3 is 15 amino acids. The V and J ends lost 5 bases and 4 bases, in that order; junction bases with no gene match: 7. The CDR3 DNA reads as TGTGCCAGCAGTACGACTAGCGGGAAGTTTTACGAGCAGTACTTC. The encoded protein is CASSTTSGKFYEQYF.

This clone has only one observation. The chain combines TRBV9 with TRBJ2-7; weak D call: TRBD1 (6 bases). V was pared by 0 bases and J by 0 bases, with 10 bases between. The germline V gene has CDR1 SGDLS and CDR2 YYNGEE. The CDR3 is made up of 15 amino acids. The CDR3 region has the DNA TGTGCCAGCAGCGTAGAGGGGGATAGCTCCTACGAGCAGTACTTC. Its protein is CASSVEGDSSYEQYF.

CDR3 sequence (DNA): TGTGCCAGCAGTGAATCGGCTAGCGGGGGGGATACGCAGTATTTT. It is translated as CASSESASGGDTQYF. This chain links TRBV2 with TRBJ2-3, with 11 bases identical to TRBD2. Germline CDR1 is SNHLY and CDR2 is FYNNEI. Unmatched junction bases numbered 4, after V lost 2 bases and J lost 6 bases. CDR3 length: 15 residues.

The genes are TRBV5-1 and TRBJ2-1; D is uncertain. Trimming removed 0 bases from V and 6 bases from J, with 4 bases in between. Germline CDR1 reads SGHRS; CDR2 reads YFSETQ. The CDR3 totals 12 residues. CDR3 in amino acids: CASSLAVNEQFF. The CDR3 DNA sequence: TGCGCCAGCAGCTTGGCAGTCAATGAGCAGTTCTTC.

This chain joins TRBV9 and TRBJ2-3; 8 bases fit TRBD2. There are 15 residues in the CDR3. The germline V gene encodes CDR1 SGDLS and CDR2 YYNGEE. V gave up 3 bases and J gave up 6 bases; unmatched junction bases: 9. CDR3 in amino acids: CASSAEREGMDTQYF. The CDR3 DNA is TGTGCCAGCAGCGCCGAACGGGAGGGGATGGATACGCAGTATTTT.

The gene calls are TRBV4-3 and TRBJ1-1; D gene uncertain. Germline CDR1 is LGHNA and CDR2 is YSLEER. The CDR3 loop spans 13 amino acids. The V and J ends lost 0 bases and 5 bases respectively, with 7 bases between them. This chain's CDR3 is CASSQDQETEAFF. The CDR3 DNA follows: TGCGCCAGCAGCCAAGATCAGGAGACTGAAGCTTTCTTT.

This sequence joins TRBV4-1 and TRBJ1-1; D remains unclear. The V gene lost 3 bases and the J gene lost 5 bases, with 16 bases spanning the gap. CDR1 and CDR2 from the germline V gene are MGHRA and YSYEKL. The CDR3 loop spans 15 amino acids. The CDR3 spells CASSQEDWSGTEAFF. In DNA form, the CDR3 reads TGCGCCAGCAGCCAGGAAGATTGGTCGGGGACTGAAGCTTTCTTT.

V usage is TRBV19 and J usage is TRBJ2-3; no definite D call. Germline V CDR1 and CDR2: LNHDA, SQIVND (reference sequence). Trimming shortened V by 7 bases and J by 7 bases, and 12 bases separated the two germline ends. The CDR3 runs 12 residues. CDR3 in DNA: TGTGCCAGTACCGATAGCCCGAATACGCAGTATTTT. Translation gives CASTDSPNTQYF. The full variable domain, with the rest looked up from reference TRBV19 and TRBJ2-3, is DGGITQSPKYLFRKEGQNVTLSCEQNLNHDAMYWYRQDPGQGLRLIYYSQIVNDFQKGDIAEGYSVSREKKESFPLTVTSAQKNPTAFYLCASTDSPNTQYFGPGTRLTVL.

CDR3: CASSKPQGFGTEAFF. The CDR3 region has the DNA TGTGCCAGCAGCAAACCACAGGGGTTTGGGACTGAAGCTTTCTTT. The chain combines TRBV27 with TRBJ1-1; 7 bases agree with TRBD1. The CDR3 spans 15 residues. Trimming took 6 bases from V and 5 from J; bases not matched to a gene: 12. CDR1 is MNHEY, CDR2 SMNVEV, per germline (reference sequence).